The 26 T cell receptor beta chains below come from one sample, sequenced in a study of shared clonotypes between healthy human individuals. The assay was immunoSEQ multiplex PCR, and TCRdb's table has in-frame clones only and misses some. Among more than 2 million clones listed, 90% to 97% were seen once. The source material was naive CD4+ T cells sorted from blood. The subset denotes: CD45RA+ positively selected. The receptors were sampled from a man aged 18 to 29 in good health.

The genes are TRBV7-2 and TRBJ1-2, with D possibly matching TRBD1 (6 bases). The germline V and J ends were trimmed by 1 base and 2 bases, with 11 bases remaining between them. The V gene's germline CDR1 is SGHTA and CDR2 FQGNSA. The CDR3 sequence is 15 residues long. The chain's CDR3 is CASSLGTGSNYGYTF. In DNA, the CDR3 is TGTGCCAGCAGCTTAGGTACAGGGTCAAACTATGGCTACACCTTC.

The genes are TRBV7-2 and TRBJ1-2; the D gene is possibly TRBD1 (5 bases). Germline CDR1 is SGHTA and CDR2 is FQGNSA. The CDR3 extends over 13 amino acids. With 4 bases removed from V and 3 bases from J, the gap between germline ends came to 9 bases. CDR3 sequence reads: CASSSQEYYGYTF. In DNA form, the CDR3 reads TGTGCCAGCAGCTCACAGGAATACTATGGCTACACCTTC.

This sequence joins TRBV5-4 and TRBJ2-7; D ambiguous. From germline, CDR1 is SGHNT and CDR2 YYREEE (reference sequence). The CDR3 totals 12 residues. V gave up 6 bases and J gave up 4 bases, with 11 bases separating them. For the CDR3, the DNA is TGTGCCAGCACCAACACTTCGTACGAGCAGTACTTC. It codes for CASTNTSYEQYF.

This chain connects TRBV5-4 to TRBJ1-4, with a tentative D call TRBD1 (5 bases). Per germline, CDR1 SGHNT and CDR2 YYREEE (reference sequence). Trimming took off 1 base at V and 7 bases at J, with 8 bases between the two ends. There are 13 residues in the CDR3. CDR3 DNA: TGTGCCAGCAGCTTGAGTCAGGGTGAAAAACTGTTTTTT. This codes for CASSLSQGEKLFF.

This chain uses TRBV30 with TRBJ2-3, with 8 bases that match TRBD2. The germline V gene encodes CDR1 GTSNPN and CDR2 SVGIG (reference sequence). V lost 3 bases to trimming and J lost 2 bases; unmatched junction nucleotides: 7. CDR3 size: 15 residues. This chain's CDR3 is CAWRRWREDTDTQYF. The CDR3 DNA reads TGTGCCTGGAGGAGATGGCGGGAGGACACAGATACGCAGTATTTT.

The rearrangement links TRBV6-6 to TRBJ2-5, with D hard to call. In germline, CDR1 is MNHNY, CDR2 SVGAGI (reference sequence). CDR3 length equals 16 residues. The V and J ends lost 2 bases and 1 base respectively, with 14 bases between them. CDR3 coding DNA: TGTGCCAGCAGTTACGCCCTGGCTGGTAGCCAAGAGACCCAGTACTTC. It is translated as CASSYALAGSQETQYF.

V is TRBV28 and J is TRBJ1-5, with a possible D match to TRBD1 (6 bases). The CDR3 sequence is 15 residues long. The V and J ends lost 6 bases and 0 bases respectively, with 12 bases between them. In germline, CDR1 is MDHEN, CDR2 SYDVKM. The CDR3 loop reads CASRSGQYSNQPQHF. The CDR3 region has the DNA TGTGCCAGCAGGTCGGGACAATATAGCAATCAGCCCCAGCATTTT.

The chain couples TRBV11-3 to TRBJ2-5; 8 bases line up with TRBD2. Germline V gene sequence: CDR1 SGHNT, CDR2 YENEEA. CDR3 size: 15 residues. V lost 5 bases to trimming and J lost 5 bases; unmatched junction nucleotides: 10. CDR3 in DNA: TGTGCCAGCAGCCACCGCAGCGGGAGCCACGAGACCCAGTACTTC. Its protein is CASSHRSGSHETQYF.

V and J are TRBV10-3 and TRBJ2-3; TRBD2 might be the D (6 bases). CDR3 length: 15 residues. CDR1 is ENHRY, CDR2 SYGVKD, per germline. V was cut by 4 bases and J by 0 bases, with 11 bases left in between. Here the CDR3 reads CAISAQEGSTDTQYF. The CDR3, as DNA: TGTGCCATCAGTGCCCAGGAGGGAAGCACAGATACGCAGTATTTT.

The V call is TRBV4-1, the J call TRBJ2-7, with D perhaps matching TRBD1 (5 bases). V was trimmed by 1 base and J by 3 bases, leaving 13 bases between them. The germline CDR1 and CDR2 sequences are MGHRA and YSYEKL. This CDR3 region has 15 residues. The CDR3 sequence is CASSQGPSRDYEQYF. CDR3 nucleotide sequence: TGCGCCAGCAGCCAAGGGCCCAGCAGGGACTACGAGCAGTACTTC.

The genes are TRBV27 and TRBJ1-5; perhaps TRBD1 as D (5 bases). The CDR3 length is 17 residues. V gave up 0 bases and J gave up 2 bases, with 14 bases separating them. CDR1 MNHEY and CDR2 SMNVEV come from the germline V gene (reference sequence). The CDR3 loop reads CASSLSIGVGGNQPQHF. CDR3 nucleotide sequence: TGTGCCAGCAGTTTATCAATAGGAGTAGGGGGCAATCAGCCCCAGCATTTT.

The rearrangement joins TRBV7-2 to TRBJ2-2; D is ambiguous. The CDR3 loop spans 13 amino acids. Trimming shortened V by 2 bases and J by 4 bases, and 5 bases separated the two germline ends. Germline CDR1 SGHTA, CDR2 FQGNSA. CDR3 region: CASSLFSTGELFF. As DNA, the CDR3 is TGTGCCAGCAGCTTATTCAGCACCGGGGAGCTGTTTTTT.

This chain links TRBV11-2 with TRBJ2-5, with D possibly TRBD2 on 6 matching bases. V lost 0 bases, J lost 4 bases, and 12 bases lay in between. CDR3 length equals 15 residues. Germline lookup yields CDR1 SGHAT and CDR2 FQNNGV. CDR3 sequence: CASSLDGRITETQYF. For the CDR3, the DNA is TGTGCCAGCAGCTTAGATGGGAGGATTACAGAGACCCAGTACTTC.

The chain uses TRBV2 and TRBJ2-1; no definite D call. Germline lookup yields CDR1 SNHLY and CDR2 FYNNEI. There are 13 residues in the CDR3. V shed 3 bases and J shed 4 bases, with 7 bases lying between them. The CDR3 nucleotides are TGTGCCAGCAGTGACTGGCCTTACAATGAGCAGTTCTTC. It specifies CASSDWPYNEQFF.

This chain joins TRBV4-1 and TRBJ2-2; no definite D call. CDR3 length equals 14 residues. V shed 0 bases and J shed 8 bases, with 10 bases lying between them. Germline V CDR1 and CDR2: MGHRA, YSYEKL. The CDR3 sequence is CASSQDRRWGELFF. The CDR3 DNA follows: TGCGCCAGCAGCCAAGATAGGCGTTGGGGGGAGCTGTTTTTT.

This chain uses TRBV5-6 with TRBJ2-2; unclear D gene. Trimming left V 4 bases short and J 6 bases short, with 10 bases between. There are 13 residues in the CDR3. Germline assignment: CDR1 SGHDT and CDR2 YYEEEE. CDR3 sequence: CASSPAAAGELFF. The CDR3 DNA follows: TGTGCCAGCAGCCCGGCGGCTGCCGGGGAGCTGTTTTTT.

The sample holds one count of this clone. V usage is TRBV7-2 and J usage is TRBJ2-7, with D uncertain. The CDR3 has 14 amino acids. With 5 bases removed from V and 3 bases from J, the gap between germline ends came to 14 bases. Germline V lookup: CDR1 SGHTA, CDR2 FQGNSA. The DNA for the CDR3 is TGTGCCAGCAGCATGAGTGGCAGTTTCTACGAGCAGTACTTC. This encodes CASSMSGSFYEQYF.

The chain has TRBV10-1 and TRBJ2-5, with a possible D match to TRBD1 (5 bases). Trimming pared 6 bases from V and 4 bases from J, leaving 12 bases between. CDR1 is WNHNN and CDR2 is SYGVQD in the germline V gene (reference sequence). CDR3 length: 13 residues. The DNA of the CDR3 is TGCGCCAGCAGCCTCCTAAGGGGAGAGACCCAGTACTTC. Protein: CASSLLRGETQYF.

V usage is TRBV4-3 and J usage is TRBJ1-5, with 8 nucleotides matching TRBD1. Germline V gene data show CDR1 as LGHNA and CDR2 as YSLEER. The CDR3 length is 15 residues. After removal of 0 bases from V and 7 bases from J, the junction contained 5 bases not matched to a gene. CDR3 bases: TGCGCCAGCAGCCAAGAGACAGGGGAGCGGCAGCCCCAGCATTTT. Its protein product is CASSQETGERQPQHF.

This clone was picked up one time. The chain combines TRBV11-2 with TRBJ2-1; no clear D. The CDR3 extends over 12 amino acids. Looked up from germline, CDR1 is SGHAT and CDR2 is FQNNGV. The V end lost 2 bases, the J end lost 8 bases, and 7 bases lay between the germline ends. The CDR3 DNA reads TGTGCCAGCAGCTTATTCCCTGATGAGCAGTTCTTC. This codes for CASSLFPDEQFF.

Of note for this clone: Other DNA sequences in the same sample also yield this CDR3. For the CDR3, the DNA is TGTGCCAGCAGCTTGTCCGGGAGGGCCGGGTACGAGCAGTACTTC. It translates to CASSLSGRAGYEQYF. The rearrangement links TRBV13 to TRBJ2-7; 8 bases line up with TRBD2. The CDR3 is 15 residues long. V shed 3 bases, J shed 4 bases, and the junction held 8 bases outside the gene matches. CDR1 is PRHDT and CDR2 is FYEKMQ in the germline V gene (reference sequence).

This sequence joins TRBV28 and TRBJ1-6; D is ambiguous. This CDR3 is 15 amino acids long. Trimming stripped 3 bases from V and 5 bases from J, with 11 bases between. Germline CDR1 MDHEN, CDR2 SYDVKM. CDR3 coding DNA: TGTGCCAGCAGTTTGGGTGTGAACGATAATTCACCCCTCCACTTT. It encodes CASSLGVNDNSPLHF.

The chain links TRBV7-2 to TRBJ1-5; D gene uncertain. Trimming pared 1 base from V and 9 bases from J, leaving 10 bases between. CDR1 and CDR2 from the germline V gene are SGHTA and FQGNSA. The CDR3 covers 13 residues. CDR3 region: CASSLGPPVPQHF. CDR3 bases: TGTGCCAGCAGCTTAGGCCCGCCCGTGCCCCAGCATTTT.

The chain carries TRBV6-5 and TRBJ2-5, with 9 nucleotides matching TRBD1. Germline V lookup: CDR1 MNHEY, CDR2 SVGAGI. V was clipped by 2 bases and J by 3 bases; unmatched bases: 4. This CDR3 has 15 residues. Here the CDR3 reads CASSYGTGKKETQYF. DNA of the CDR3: TGTGCCAGCAGTTACGGGACAGGGAAAAAAGAGACCCAGTACTTC.

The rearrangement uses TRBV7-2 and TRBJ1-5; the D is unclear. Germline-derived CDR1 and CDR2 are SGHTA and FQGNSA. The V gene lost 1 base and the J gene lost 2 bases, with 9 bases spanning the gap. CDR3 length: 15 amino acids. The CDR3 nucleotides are TGTGCCAGCAGCTTAGTAGAGGTTGGCAATCAGCCCCAGCATTTT. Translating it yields CASSLVEVGNQPQHF.

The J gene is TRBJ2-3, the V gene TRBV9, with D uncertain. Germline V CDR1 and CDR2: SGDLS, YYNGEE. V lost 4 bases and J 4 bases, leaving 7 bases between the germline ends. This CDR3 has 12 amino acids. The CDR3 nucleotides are TGTGCCAGCAGCTCGACTGCAGATACGCAGTATTTT. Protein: CASSSTADTQYF.